The 6 T cell receptor beta chains reported below all come from one sample, sequenced in a study of blood T cell repertoires in COVID-19. Here immunoSEQ multiplex PCR was the method, and the copy in TCRdb shows in-frame clones only, minus some. The sample holds 200,000 to 250,000 clones, around 81% seen once. Source material: peripheral blood. These receptors came from a woman older than 75 with COVID-19, enrolled during active disease.

The V call is TRBV3-1 (or the pseudogene TRBV3-2), the J call TRBJ2-3; D ambiguous. The V gene lost 0 bases and the J gene lost 1 base, with 11 bases spanning the gap. Germline CDR1 LGHDT, CDR2 YNNKEL (reference sequence). The CDR3 runs to 16 residues. The CDR3 spells CASSQDWRPGTDTQYF. CDR3 nucleotides: TGTGCCAGCAGCCAAGATTGGCGGCCCGGCACAGATACGCAGTATTTT.

This clone was seen a single time. This sequence joins TRBV6-5 and TRBJ1-4; D possibly corresponds to TRBD1 (5 bases). V was cut by 6 bases and J by 7 bases, with 18 bases left in between. Germline CDR1 reads MNHEY; CDR2 reads SVGAGI. This CDR3 spans 15 amino acids. CDR3 loop: CASRAGIRDREKLFF. CDR3 sequence (DNA): TGTGCCAGCAGAGCAGGGATAAGGGATCGTGAAAAACTGTTTTTT.

The rearrangement links TRBV3-1 (or the pseudogene TRBV3-2) to TRBJ2-7, with D maybe TRBD2 (6 bases). The CDR3 is 15 amino acids. The V gene's germline CDR1 is LGHDT and CDR2 YNNKEL (reference sequence). Between the trimmed V and J ends, which lost 1 base and 2 bases, there was a span of 12 bases. The CDR3 DNA is TGTGCCAGCAGCCAAGGGGCGGGGTATCCCTACGAGCAGTACTTC. This sequence encodes CASSQGAGYPYEQYF.

This chain links TRBV27 with TRBJ1-5, with D unresolved. The CDR3 is 9 residues long. Trimming left V 8 bases short and J 9 bases short, with 5 bases between. Germline V CDR1 and CDR2: MNHEY, SMNVEV (reference sequence). In nucleotides, the CDR3 is TGTGCCAGCTCCTTGCCCCAGCATTTT. This codes for CASSLPQHF.

The gene calls are TRBV23-1 and TRBJ2-4, with 13 bases identical to TRBD2. TRBV23-1 is reported as an ORF; its role is uncertain. Trimming cost V 8 bases and J 7 bases; bases outside gene matches: 5. The CDR3 extends over 14 amino acids. The CDR3 sequence: CASSKLAGGNIQYF. CDR3 DNA: TGCGCCAGCTCCAAACTAGCGGGAGGGAACATTCAGTACTTC.

CDR3 bases: TGTGCCTGGAGCCCAGGATATGGCTACACCTTC. Its protein is CAWSPGYGYTF. V and J are TRBV30 and TRBJ1-2; D unclear. Germline V gene sequence: CDR1 GTSNPN, CDR2 SVGIG (reference sequence). This CDR3 comprises 11 residues. The ends were cut back, 3 bases at V and 5 bases at J, with 7 bases in the middle.